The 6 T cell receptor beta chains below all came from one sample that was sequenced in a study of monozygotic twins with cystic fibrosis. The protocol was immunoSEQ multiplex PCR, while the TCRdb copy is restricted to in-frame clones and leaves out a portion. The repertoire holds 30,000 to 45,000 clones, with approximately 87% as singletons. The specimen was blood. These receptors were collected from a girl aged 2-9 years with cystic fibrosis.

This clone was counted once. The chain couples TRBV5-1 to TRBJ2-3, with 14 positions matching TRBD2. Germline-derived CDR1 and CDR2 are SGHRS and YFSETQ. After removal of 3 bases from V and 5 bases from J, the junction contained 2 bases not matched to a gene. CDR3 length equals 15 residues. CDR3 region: CASSWGTSGGDTQYF. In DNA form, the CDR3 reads TGCGCCAGCAGCTGGGGGACTAGCGGGGGAGATACGCAGTATTTT.

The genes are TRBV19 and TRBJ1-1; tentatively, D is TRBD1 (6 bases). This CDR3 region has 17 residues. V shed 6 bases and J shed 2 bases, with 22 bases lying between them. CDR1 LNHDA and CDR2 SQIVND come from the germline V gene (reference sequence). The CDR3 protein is CASSLNRDLALNTEAFF. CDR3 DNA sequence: TGTGCCAGTAGCCTCAACAGGGACCTCGCCCTTAACACTGAAGCTTTCTTT.

CDR3 loop: CAWSVLRETQYF. The CDR3 coding sequence is TGTGCCTGGAGTGTACTCAGGGAGACCCAGTACTTC. The chain combines TRBV30 with TRBJ2-5; the D is unclear. The CDR3 is 12 amino acids. Germline-derived CDR1 and CDR2 are GTSNPN and SVGIG (reference sequence). Trimming cost V 0 bases and J 5 bases, with 7 bases left between them.

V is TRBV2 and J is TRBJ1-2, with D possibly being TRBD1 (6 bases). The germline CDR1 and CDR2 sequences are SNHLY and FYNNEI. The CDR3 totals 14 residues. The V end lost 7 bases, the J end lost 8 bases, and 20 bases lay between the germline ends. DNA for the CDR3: TGTGCCAGCAAGGAGACAGGCCCGCCAGGAGGCTACACCTTC. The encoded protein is CASKETGPPGGYTF. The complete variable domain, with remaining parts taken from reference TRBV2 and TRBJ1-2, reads EPEVTQTPSHQVTQMGQEVILRCVPISNHLYFYWYRQILGQKVEFLVSFYNNEISEKSEIFDDQFSVERPDGSNFTLKIRSTKLEDSAMYFCASKETGPPGGYTFGSGTRLTVV.

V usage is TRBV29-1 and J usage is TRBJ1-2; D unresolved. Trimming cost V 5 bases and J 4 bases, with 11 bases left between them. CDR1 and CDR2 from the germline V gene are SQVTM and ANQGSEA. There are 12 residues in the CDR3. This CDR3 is CSVLVQVYGYTF. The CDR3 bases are TGCAGCGTTTTGGTTCAGGTCTATGGCTACACCTTC.

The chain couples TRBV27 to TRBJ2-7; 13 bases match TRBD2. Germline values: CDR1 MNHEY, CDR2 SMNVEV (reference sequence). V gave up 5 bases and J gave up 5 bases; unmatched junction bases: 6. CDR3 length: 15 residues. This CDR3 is CASSRTSGGSDEQYF. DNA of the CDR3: TGTGCCAGCAGTCGGACTAGCGGGGGAAGCGACGAGCAGTACTTC.